The sequence of this T cell receptor (beta chain) was determined in a study of tumor and adjacent non-tumor tissue in lung cancer. On the study more broadly: Millions of productive TCRbeta reads were obtained per sample on average. Study-wide findings and caveats: Compared with tumor, normal lung showed significantly lower TCR diversity.

A modified ARM-PCR protocol with three rounds of nested PCR amplified TCRbeta. Using its own MiXCR run on the multiplex PCR reads, TCRdb lists one record per CDR3 protein. The profile shows under 150,000 distinct CDR3 sequences, approximately 64% of them singletons. No cell sorting was done before RNA was extracted from the tissue. This clonotype was detected a few times. What it recognizes is unknown. The CDR3 totals 13 residues. CDR1 MNHNS and CDR2 SASEGT come from the germline V gene. Trimming left V 6 bases short and J 5 bases short, with 13 bases between. This clonotype was obtained from a man between 60 and 75 years old with small cell lung cancer. Sequenced: lung tumor tissue. The chain has TRBV6-1 and TRBJ2-5, with TRBD1 as a possible D gene (5 bases). The chain's CDR3 is CASRTRAGETQYF. CDR3 sequence (DNA): TGTGCCAGCAGGACCAGGGCTGGGGAGACCCAGTACTTC.